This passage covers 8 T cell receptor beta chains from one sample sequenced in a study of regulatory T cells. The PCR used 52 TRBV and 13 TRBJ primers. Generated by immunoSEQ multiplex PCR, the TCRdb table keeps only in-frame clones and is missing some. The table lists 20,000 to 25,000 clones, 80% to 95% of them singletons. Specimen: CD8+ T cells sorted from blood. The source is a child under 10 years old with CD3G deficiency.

CDR3: CASSDVPGNEQYF. CDR3 sequence (DNA): TGTGCCAGTAGTGATGTACCAGGGAACGAGCAGTACTTC. The chain combines TRBV19 with TRBJ2-7, with a possible D match to TRBD1 (5 bases). The CDR3 has 13 amino acids. V lost 5 bases to trimming and J lost 5 bases, with 13 bases between them. Germline V gene lookup returns CDR1 LNHDA and CDR2 SQIVND (reference sequence).

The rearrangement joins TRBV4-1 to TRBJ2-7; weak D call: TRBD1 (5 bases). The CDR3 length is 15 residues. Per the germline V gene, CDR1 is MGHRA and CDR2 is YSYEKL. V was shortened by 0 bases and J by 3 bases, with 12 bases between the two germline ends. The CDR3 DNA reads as TGCGCCAGCAGCCAAGAGGATTCAGGGCACTACGAGCAGTACTTC. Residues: CASSQEDSGHYEQYF.

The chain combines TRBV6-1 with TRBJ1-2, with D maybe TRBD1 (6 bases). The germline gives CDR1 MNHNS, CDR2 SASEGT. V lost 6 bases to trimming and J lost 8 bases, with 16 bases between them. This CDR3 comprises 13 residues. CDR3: CASRATGSGGYTF. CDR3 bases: TGTGCCAGCAGGGCCACAGGGAGCGGCGGCTACACCTTC.

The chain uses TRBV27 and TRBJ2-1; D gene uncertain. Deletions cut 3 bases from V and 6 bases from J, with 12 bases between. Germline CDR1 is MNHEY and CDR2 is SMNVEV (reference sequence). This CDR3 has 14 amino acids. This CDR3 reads CASSFGYGGNEQFF. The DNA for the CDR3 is TGTGCCAGCAGTTTCGGGTACGGTGGCAATGAGCAGTTCTTC.

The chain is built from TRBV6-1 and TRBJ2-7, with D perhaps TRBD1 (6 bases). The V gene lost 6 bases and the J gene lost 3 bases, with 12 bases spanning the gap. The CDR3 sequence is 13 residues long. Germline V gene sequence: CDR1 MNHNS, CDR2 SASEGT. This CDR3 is CASRVPGDYEQYF. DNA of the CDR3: TGTGCCAGCAGGGTCCCAGGGGACTACGAGCAGTACTTC.

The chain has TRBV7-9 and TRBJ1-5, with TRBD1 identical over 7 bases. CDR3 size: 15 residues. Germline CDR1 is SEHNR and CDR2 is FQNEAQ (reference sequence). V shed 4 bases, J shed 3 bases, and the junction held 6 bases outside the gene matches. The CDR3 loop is CASSWVGQLNQPQHF. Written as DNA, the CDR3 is TGTGCCAGCAGCTGGGTGGGACAGCTCAATCAGCCCCAGCATTTT. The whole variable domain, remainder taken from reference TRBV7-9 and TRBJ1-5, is DTGVSQNPRHKITKRGQNVTFRCDPISEHNRLYWYRQTLGQGPEFLTYFQNEAQLEKSRLLSDRFSAERPKGSFSTLEIQRTEQGDSAMYLCASSWVGQLNQPQHFGDGTRLSIL.

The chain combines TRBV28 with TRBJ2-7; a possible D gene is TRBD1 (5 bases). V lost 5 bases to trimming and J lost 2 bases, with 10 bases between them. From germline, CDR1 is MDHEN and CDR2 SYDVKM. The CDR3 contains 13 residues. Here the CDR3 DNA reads TGTGCCAGCAGTCCCCCGGACACCTACGAGCAGTACTTC. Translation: CASSPPDTYEQYF. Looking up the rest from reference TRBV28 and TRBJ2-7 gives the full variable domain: DVKVTQSSRYLVKRTGEKVFLECVQDMDHENMFWYRQDPGLGLRLIYFSYDVKMKEKGDIPEGYSVSREKKERFSLILESASTNQTSMYLCASSPPDTYEQYFGPGTRLTVT.

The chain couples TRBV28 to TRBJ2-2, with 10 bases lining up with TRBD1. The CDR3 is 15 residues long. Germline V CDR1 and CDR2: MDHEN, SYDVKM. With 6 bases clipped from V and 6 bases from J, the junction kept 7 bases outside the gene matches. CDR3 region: CASSPGTGAAGELFF. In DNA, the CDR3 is TGTGCCAGCAGCCCCGGGACAGGGGCAGCCGGGGAGCTGTTTTTT.